This TCR beta chain originates from a study of T cells in Graves' hyperthyroidism and ophthalmopathy. Broader study findings: A model built on 13 V-J features separated ophthalmopathy from stable hyperthyroidism.

The TCR beta CDR3 regions underwent amplification using RNA transcripts as the source. A first-round RT-PCR of the TCR CDR3 used the HTBI primer set. TCRdb reprocessed the multiplex PCR reads with MiXCR, giving one entry per CDR3 protein. This table has approximately 400,000 distinct CDR3 sequences, about 16% appearing once. Turning to this clonotype: Antigen: not known. It may be a read error: a sequence one base away is much more abundant.

Trimming removed 8 bases from V and 0 bases from J, with 16 bases in between. CDR3 size: 16 residues. Per germline, CDR1 WNHNN and CDR2 SYGVQD (reference sequence). The chain couples TRBV10-1 to TRBJ2-2; D not certain. This receptor was obtained from a woman in her thirties with Graves' hyperthyroidism. The sequencing input was blood. This chain's CDR3 is CASGQSSESNTGELFF. The DNA of the CDR3 is TGCGCCAGCGGGCAAAGCAGCGAATCGAACACCGGGGAGCTGTTTTTT.